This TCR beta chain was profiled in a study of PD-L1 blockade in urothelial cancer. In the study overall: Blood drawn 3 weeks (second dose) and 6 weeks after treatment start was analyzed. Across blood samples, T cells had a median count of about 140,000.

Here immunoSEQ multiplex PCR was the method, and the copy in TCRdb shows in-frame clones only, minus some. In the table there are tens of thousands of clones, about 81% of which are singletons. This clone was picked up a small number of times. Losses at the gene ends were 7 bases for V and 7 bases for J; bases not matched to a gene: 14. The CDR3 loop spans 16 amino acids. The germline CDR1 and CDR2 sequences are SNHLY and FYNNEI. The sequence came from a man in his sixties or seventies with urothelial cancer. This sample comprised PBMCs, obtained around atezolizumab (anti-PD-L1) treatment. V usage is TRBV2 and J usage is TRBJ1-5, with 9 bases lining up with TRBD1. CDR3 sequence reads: CASKVSGDRALQPQHF. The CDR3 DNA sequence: TGTGCCAGCAAGGTTTCCGGGGACAGGGCGTTACAGCCCCAGCATTTT.